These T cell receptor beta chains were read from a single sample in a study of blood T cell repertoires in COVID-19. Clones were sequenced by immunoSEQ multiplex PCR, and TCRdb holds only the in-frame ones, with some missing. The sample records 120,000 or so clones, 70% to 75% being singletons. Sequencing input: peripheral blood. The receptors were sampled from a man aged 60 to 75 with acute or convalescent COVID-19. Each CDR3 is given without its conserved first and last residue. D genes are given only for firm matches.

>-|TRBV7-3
ASRVTENTEAF
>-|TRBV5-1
ASSLGRRGETGELF
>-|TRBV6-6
ASSPVAESYNEQF
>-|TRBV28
ASSRAGDQPQH
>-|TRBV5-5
ASSFSNSDTQY
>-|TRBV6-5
ASSQPSGAEKLF
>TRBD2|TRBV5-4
ASSLASGEMQY
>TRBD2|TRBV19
ASSMDVSGGSDTQY
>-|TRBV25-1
ASSESRGRSDTQY
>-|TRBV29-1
SVPNPGGRGEQY
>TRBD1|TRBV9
ASTMGQKNYGYT
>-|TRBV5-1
ASSLTGTLNTEAF
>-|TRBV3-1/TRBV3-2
ASSARGTDTQY
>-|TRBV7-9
ASSYQVMTENTEAF
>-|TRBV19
ASSTAQGSDEQY
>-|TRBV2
ASSDLDAEHYNEQF
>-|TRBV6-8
ASSYSGRQTDLPYGYT
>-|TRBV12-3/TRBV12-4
ASSTGVGNEQF
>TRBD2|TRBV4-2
ASTRLAGVTGELF
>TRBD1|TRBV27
ARGQGAYGYT
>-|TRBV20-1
SASPGFSTGTEAF
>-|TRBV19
ASTTGPNTGELF
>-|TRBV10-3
AISDPGIVYEQY
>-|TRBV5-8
ASSLAPRRNSPLH
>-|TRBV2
ASTSDRALREQY
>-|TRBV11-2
ASSLGVTGSNSPLH
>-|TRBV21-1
ASSKVREGGSYNEQF
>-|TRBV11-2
ASSLAGGDNEQF
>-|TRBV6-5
ASSHGGGYNEQF
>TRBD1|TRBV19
ASSFGQGYGYT
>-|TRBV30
AWKGQGVNQPQH
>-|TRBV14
ASRLSAGPDTQY
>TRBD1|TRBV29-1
SVGAYMTGQGGYT
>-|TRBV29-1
SVEDPGRYGYT
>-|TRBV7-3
ASSWGGEDIQY
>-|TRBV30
AWGTGSSGNTIY
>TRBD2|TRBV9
ASSEGLAGANEQF
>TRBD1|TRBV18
ASSPITQGPEAF
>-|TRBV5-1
ASSQGSGNTIY
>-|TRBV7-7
ASSLGWGPRLKLWERSTEAF
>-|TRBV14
ASSQDDSTSLSGLY
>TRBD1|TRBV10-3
AISPGQGSDEQY
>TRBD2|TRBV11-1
ASSLAASGRISRSYEQY
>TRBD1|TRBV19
ASRNGQGRGTEAF
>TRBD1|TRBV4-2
ASSQLGTGGTEAF
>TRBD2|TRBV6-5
ASSYKASGEQY